This TCR beta chain was documented in a study of T cells after yellow fever vaccination. TCRdb itself ran the 5' RACE reads through MiXCR, one entry per CDR3 protein. The table records about 400,000 distinct CDR3 sequences, more than 9% of them present only once. This clonotype was seen more than once but under ten times. The CDR3 sequence is 15 residues long. The germline V and J ends were trimmed by 0 bases and 0 bases, with 9 bases remaining between them. CDR1 is MGHRA, CDR2 YSYEKL, per germline. The receptor was isolated from a man between 18 and 29 years old who received the YFV17D yellow fever vaccine. The rearrangement joins TRBV4-1 to TRBJ2-7, with D perhaps being TRBD1 or TRBD2 (5 bases each). The source material was PBMCs, sampled on the day of the first yellow fever vaccination. As DNA, the CDR3 is TGCGCCAGCAGCCAAGAATGGGGGAGCTCCTACGAGCAGTACTTC. Translation: CASSQEWGSSYEQYF.